A selection of T cell receptor beta chains follows, all from one sample in a study of cytomegalovirus exposure and HLA in healthy donors. Produced via immunoSEQ multiplex PCR; TCRdb's table is partial and in-frame only. This table holds 200,000 to 250,000 clones, about 80% found once. What was sequenced was PBMCs. Receptors were obtained from a woman in her fifties or sixties in good health and CMV-seropositive. The CDR3 runs from the conserved cysteine through the conserved F or W. Fields, in order: D gene, clone size, J gene, V gene, CDR3 protein, CDR3 DNA. A D gene is named only where the DNA matches it firmly. Not every row has a clone size; where given, it reads once, few, many or a size class.

. | . | TRBJ2-7 | TRBV6-6 | CASSYKLEQYF | TGTGCCAGCAGTTACAAACTAGAGCAGTACTTC
TRBD1 | once | TRBJ1-1 | TRBV7-3 | CAGGMIRGLNTEAFF | TGTGCCGGGGGGATGATCAGGGGGCTGAACACTGAAGCTTTCTTT
. | once | TRBJ2-1 | TRBV5-4 | CASSLDSIVKQFF | TGTGCCAGCAGCCTGGACTCCATAGTTAAGCAGTTCTTC
TRBD2 | . | TRBJ2-5 | TRBV7-8 | CASSYTSGKETQYF | TGTGCCAGCAGCTACACTAGCGGGAAAGAGACCCAGTACTTC
TRBD2 | . | TRBJ2-1 | TRBV2 | CAGQGLAGGSEQFF | TGTGCCGGCCAGGGACTAGCGGGAGGATCTGAGCAGTTCTTC
TRBD1 | . | TRBJ1-1 | TRBV19 | CASSALPGQLMNTEAFF | TGTGCCAGTAGTGCTCTACCGGGACAGCTAATGAACACTGAAGCTTTCTTT
TRBD2 | . | TRBJ2-3 | TRBV6-1 | CASSDLRGGLDTQYF | TGTGCCAGCAGTGATTTGCGGGGAGGGCTAGATACGCAGTATTTT
. | . | TRBJ1-5 | TRBV6-1 | CASSERGNADQPQHF | TGTGCCAGCAGTGAACGGGGGAATGCGGATCAGCCCCAGCATTTT
TRBD2 | . | TRBJ2-2 | TRBV7-8 | CASSLSTSGRAGGTGELFF | TGTGCCAGCAGCTTATCAACTAGCGGGAGGGCCGGGGGGACCGGGGAGCTGTTTTTT
. | . | TRBJ1-2 | TRBV9 | CASSVVAGMDGYTF | TGTGCCAGCAGCGTAGTGGCAGGAATGGATGGCTACACCTTC
. | . | TRBJ2-7 | TRBV19 | CASSQYRGGNYEQYF | TGTGCCAGTAGTCAGTATCGGGGCGGGAACTACGAGCAGTACTTC
. | . | TRBJ1-2 | TRBV18 | CASSPISAGRGGNYGYTF | TGTGCCAGCTCACCAATATCGGCCGGGCGCGGGGGTAACTATGGCTACACCTTC
TRBD1 | . | TRBJ2-7 | TRBV25-1 | CASSVGQGWEQYF | TGTGCCAGCAGTGTCGGACAGGGTTGGGAGCAGTACTTC
TRBD1 | . | TRBJ1-5 | TRBV19 | CASRVWGQGVSGNQPQHF | TGTGCCAGTAGAGTTTGGGGACAGGGGGTTTCGGGCAATCAGCCCCAGCATTTT
TRBD2 | . | TRBJ2-1 | TRBV11-2 | CASSLHAATLAAGNEQFF | TGTGCCAGCAGCCTTCACGCGGCCACACTAGCGGCGGGAAATGAGCAGTTCTTC
TRBD1 | . | TRBJ2-7 | TRBV6-6 | CASSRDRDSYEQYF | TGTGCCAGCAGTCGCGACAGGGACTCCTACGAGCAGTACTTC
. | . | TRBJ1-3 | TRBV10-3 | CAISGQVGNTIYF | TGTGCCATCAGTGGACAGGTTGGAAACACCATATATTTT
TRBD2 | few | TRBJ2-1 | TRBV30 | CAGRLAWEQFF | TGTGCCGGGAGACTAGCATGGGAGCAGTTCTTC
. | . | TRBJ1-2 | TRBV6-5 | CASSYSEGSSGGYTF | TGTGCCAGCAGTTACTCGGAGGGGTCCTCGGGAGGCTACACCTTC
. | . | TRBJ2-1 | TRBV7-9 | CASSSGGRRMDEQFF | TGTGCCAGCAGCTCCGGTGGGCGAAGGATGGATGAGCAGTTCTTC
. | . | TRBJ1-5 | TRBV7-9 | CASSPGGTKAQPQHF | TGTGCCAGCAGCCCAGGAGGTACCAAGGCTCAGCCCCAGCATTTT
. | . | TRBJ1-5 | TRBV28 | CAIRRPGNSNQPQHF | TGTGCCATCCGGCGCCCCGGGAATAGCAATCAGCCCCAGCATTTT
. | . | TRBJ2-7 | TRBV19 | CASARQPYPYEQYF | TGTGCCAGTGCAAGACAGCCCTACCCCTACGAGCAGTACTTC